A single sample gave rise to the 24 T cell receptor beta chains below, sequenced in a study of CD8 T cells in Susac syndrome. RNA, at roughly 0.45 to 1 ug, was reverse transcribed with random hexamers. Using its own MiXCR run on the immunoSEQ multiplex PCR reads, TCRdb lists one record per CDR3 protein. Of roughly 200,000 distinct CDR3 sequences listed, around 93% are singletons. Source material: CD4+ T cells from PBMCs. The receptors here all came from a human donor in good health.

J is TRBJ1-1 and V is TRBV6-2 or TRBV6-3; 9 positions agree with TRBD1. The CDR3 has 17 residues. Looked up from germline, CDR1 is MNHEY and CDR2 is SVGEGT. V trimming: 6 bases; J trimming: 4 bases; junction bases outside the gene matches: 15. The DNA for the CDR3 is TGTGCCAGCAGCCTAGGACAGGGGCTCTCCCGGAGCACTGAAGCTTTCTTT. Translating gives CASSLGQGLSRSTEAFF.

The chain has TRBV19 and TRBJ2-3; 12 nucleotides align to TRBD2. The junction had 10 bases not matched to a gene; V was cut back by 6 bases and J by 6 bases. The CDR3 totals 16 residues. Germline-derived CDR1 and CDR2 are LNHDA and SQIVND (reference sequence). The chain's CDR3 is CASSLRLAGALDTQYF. The CDR3 DNA is TGTGCCAGTAGCCTCCGACTAGCGGGGGCCCTTGATACGCAGTATTTT.

The chain couples TRBV7-2 to TRBJ2-7; 10 bases map to TRBD2. CDR3 length: 15 amino acids. The V segment lost 3 bases and the J segment 2 bases; nucleotides outside the gene matches: 4. Germline loops: CDR1 SGHTA, CDR2 FQGNSA. CDR3 region: CASSLSSGGAYEQYV. CDR3 bases: TGTGCCAGCAGCTTGTCAAGCGGGGGGGCCTACGAGCAGTACGTC.

The chain links TRBV3-1 to TRBJ1-6; D ambiguous. Trimming cost V 2 bases and J 0 bases, with 2 bases left between them. This CDR3 region has 14 residues. CDR1 is LGHDT and CDR2 is YNNKEL in the germline V gene (reference sequence). CDR3 sequence (DNA): TGTGCCAGCAGCCAACTCTCCTATAATTCACCCCTCCACTTT. This codes for CASSQLSYNSPLHF.

This clonotype came up once. The rearrangement joins TRBV12-3 or TRBV12-4 to TRBJ1-3, with D unresolved. The CDR3 totals 16 residues. Between the trimmed V and J ends, which lost 6 bases and 0 bases, there was a span of 15 bases. CDR3 region: CASSLRAVISGNTIYF. The CDR3 DNA reads as TGTGCCAGCAGCCTGAGGGCGGTAATCTCTGGAAACACCATATATTTT.

This chain's CDR3 is CASSPRRSYGYTF. CDR3 DNA: TGTGCCAGCAGCCCGAGGAGGTCCTATGGCTACACCTTC. This rearrangement joins TRBV5-6 to TRBJ1-2; D is ambiguous. From germline, CDR1 is SGHDT and CDR2 YYEEEE. V dropped 4 bases and J dropped 4 bases, with 11 bases sitting between them. This CDR3 is 13 amino acids long.

The chain employs TRBV12-3 or TRBV12-4 and TRBJ1-6; the match to TRBD1 covers 8 bases. Trimming cost V 6 bases and J 7 bases; bases outside gene matches: 8. CDR3 length equals 15 residues. The CDR3 loop is CASSLRTGLNSPLHF. Here the CDR3 DNA reads TGTGCCAGCAGCCTCCGGACAGGGCTAAATTCACCCCTCCACTTT.

The CDR3 sequence is CASSVQGFTEAFF. In DNA form, the CDR3 reads TGTGCCAGCAGTGTCCAGGGTTTCACTGAAGCTTTCTTT. The chain recombines TRBV6-1 with TRBJ1-1, with D possibly matching TRBD1 (5 bases). CDR3 length equals 13 residues. The ends were cut back, 4 bases at V and 4 bases at J, with 10 bases in the middle. The V gene's germline CDR1 is MNHNS and CDR2 SASEGT.

This chain connects TRBV2 to TRBJ1-6; D gene uncertain. Germline V gene sequence: CDR1 SNHLY, CDR2 FYNNEI. Deletions cut 6 bases from V and 9 bases from J, with 12 bases between. The CDR3 totals 13 residues. The CDR3 region is CASREKTRSPLHF. DNA of the CDR3: TGTGCCAGCAGGGAGAAGACCCGTTCACCCCTCCACTTT.

This clonotype was seen once. The chain recombines TRBV4-2 with TRBJ2-5, with 9 bases matching TRBD2. The CDR3 length is 16 residues. Per germline, CDR1 LGHNA and CDR2 YNFKEQ. V was pared by 1 base and J by 2 bases, with 5 bases of the junction left unmatched. CDR3 DNA sequence: TGTGCCAGCAGCCAAGGGCGGGGGGGTCTTCAAGAGACCCAGTACTTC. Encoded protein: CASSQGRGGLQETQYF.

The chain has TRBV6-2 or TRBV6-3 and TRBJ2-5, with D hard to call. Trimming took 5 bases from V and 4 from J, leaving 5 bases between them. CDR3 length: 11 amino acids. Germline values: CDR1 MNHEY, CDR2 SVGEGT. Here the CDR3 reads CASSTLETQYF. In DNA, the CDR3 is TGTGCCAGCAGTACATTAGAGACCCAGTACTTC.

This chain joins TRBV6-5 and TRBJ2-1; a weak D match, TRBD1 (5 bases). V lost 2 bases and J 1 base, leaving 9 bases between the germline ends. The length of the CDR3 is 15 residues. The germline V gene encodes CDR1 MNHEY and CDR2 SVGAGI. DNA of the CDR3: TGTGCCAGCAGTTACATGAGACAGTCCTACAATGAGCAGTTCTTC. Translated: CASSYMRQSYNEQFF.

The J gene is TRBJ1-1, the V gene TRBV30, with D possibly TRBD1 on 5 matching bases. The germline V gene encodes CDR1 GTSNPN and CDR2 SVGIG (reference sequence). CDR3 length: 14 residues. Trimming left V 5 bases short and J 1 base short, with 14 bases between. The CDR3 DNA reads as TGTGCCTGGGGACATTGGGCCTCGAACACTGAAGCTTTCTTT. This translates into CAWGHWASNTEAFF.

The chain joins TRBV6-5 to TRBJ1-5, with a possible D match to TRBD1 (5 bases). The CDR3 contains 15 residues. Germline lookup yields CDR1 MNHEY and CDR2 SVGAGI. Trimming took off 5 bases at V and 2 bases at J, with 13 bases between the two ends. In DNA form, the CDR3 reads TGTGCCAGCAGTCCCCTCCAGGGCCGCAATCAGCCCCAGCATTTT. It codes for CASSPLQGRNQPQHF.

V gene TRBV28 combines with J gene TRBJ2-7, with unresolved D. The ends were cut back, 7 bases at V and 7 bases at J, with 14 bases in the middle. In germline, CDR1 is MDHEN, CDR2 SYDVKM. There are 12 residues in the CDR3. In nucleotides, the CDR3 is TGTGCCAGCACCCTACCTCCCCGGGAGCAGTACTTC. Translating it yields CASTLPPREQYF.

The chain couples TRBV11-2 to TRBJ2-1; no clear D. Between the trimmed V and J ends, which lost 7 bases and 7 bases, there was a span of 11 bases. Germline CDR1 reads SGHAT; CDR2 reads FQNNGV. This CDR3 has 12 amino acids. CDR3 nucleotide sequence: TGTGCCAGCACCCCAAGGGTGAATGAGCAGTTCTTC. Protein sequence: CASTPRVNEQFF.

The chain employs TRBV6-2 or TRBV6-3 and TRBJ1-1, with a possible D match to TRBD1 (5 bases). The CDR3 has 14 residues. Germline V gene data show CDR1 as MNHEY and CDR2 as SVGEGT. Trimming stripped 8 bases from V and 1 base from J, with 14 bases between. The CDR3 protein is CASVPPGENTEAFF. The CDR3 coding sequence is TGTGCCAGCGTCCCGCCGGGGGAGAACACTGAAGCTTTCTTT.

V and J are TRBV12-3 or TRBV12-4 and TRBJ1-6; 8 bases fit TRBD1. CDR3 length: 15 amino acids. V trimming: 6 bases; J trimming: 7 bases; junction bases outside the gene matches: 8. The CDR3 bases are TGTGCCAGCAGCCTCTGGACAGGGCACAATTCACCCCTCCACTTT. Translation: CASSLWTGHNSPLHF.

This chain links TRBV11-2 with TRBJ2-6; D not resolved. The CDR3 has 12 amino acids. The ends were cut back, 6 bases at V and 2 bases at J, with 2 bases in the middle. In germline, CDR1 is SGHAT, CDR2 FQNNGV. CDR3 DNA sequence: TGTGCCAGCAGTACTGGGGCCAACGTCCTGACTTTC. The encoded protein is CASSTGANVLTF.

The rearrangement joins TRBV5-1 to TRBJ2-6; 8 positions agree with TRBD1. V shed 1 base and J 2 bases; nucleotides not matched to a gene: 5. Per germline, CDR1 SGHRS and CDR2 YFSETQ. CDR3 size: 17 residues. The DNA for the CDR3 is TGCGCCAGCAGCTTGTTTCAGGGGGCCGCTGGGGCCAACGTCCTGACTTTC. Amino acid sequence: CASSLFQGAAGANVLTF. Looking up the rest from reference TRBV5-1 and TRBJ2-6 gives the full variable domain: KAGVTQTPRYLIKTRGQQVTLSCSPISGHRSVSWYQQTPGQGLQFLFEYFSETQRNKGNFPGRFSGRQFSNSRSEMNVSTLELGDSALYLCASSLFQGAAGANVLTFGAGSRLTVL.

This chain connects TRBV3-1 to TRBJ1-6; D is unclear. Germline CDR1 is LGHDT and CDR2 is YNNKEL (reference sequence). Trimming removed 1 base from V and 9 bases from J, with 10 bases in between. The CDR3 extends over 14 amino acids. The CDR3 here is CASSQVLEGSPLHF. CDR3 in DNA: TGTGCCAGCAGCCAAGTGTTGGAGGGTTCACCCCTCCACTTT.

V gene TRBV7-9 combines with J gene TRBJ2-7, with D perhaps TRBD1 (5 bases). V was shortened by 5 bases and J by 1 base, with 15 bases between the two germline ends. CDR1 SEHNR and CDR2 FQNEAQ come from the germline V gene (reference sequence). The CDR3 contains 15 residues. As DNA, the CDR3 is TGTGCCAGCAGCCGAAGGGGCTTCGGATCCTACGAGCAGTACGTC. It translates to CASSRRGFGSYEQYV.

This chain connects TRBV23-1 to TRBJ2-2, with D perhaps TRBD2 (5 bases). TRBV23-1 is given ORF status, its function remaining uncertain. The CDR3 length is 14 residues. V dropped 4 bases and J dropped 4 bases, with 10 bases sitting between them. The CDR3 region has the DNA TGCGCCAGCAGTCCAGAAGAGGGCACCGGGGAGCTGTTTTTT. Translated: CASSPEEGTGELFF.

The V and J genes are TRBV14 and TRBJ2-7; 7 bases match TRBD2. V lost 0 bases, J lost 4 bases, and 3 bases stayed unmatched. CDR1 is SGHDN, CDR2 FVKESK, per germline. This CDR3 region has 14 residues. The CDR3 DNA follows: TGTGCCAGCAGCCAAGAATGGCGGGGGTACGAGCAGTACTTC. It yields the protein CASSQEWRGYEQYF.